This TCR beta chain was recovered during a study of graft-versus-host responses after intestinal transplantation. Study background: Multivisceral, liver-intestinal, or isolated intestinal grafts were transplanted into recipients. Induction with anti-thymocyte globulin, then tacrolimus and steroids for around three years, was given to all recipients.

In the case of this clone: The antigen remains unidentified.

The method was immunoSEQ multiplex PCR; TCRdb's version includes in-frame clones alone and lacks a portion of them. In the table there are about 88,000 clones, 94% of which are singletons. CDR1 and CDR2 from the germline V gene are MNHNY and SVGAGI (reference sequence). This CDR3 has 14 amino acids. The junction had 0 bases not matched to a gene; V was cut back by 2 bases and J by 1 base. The TCR comes from a human donor who was the organ donor for an intestinal transplant. The sequences come from unstimulated CD4+ T cells sorted from spleen or lymph node cells, collected before transplant. This chain links TRBV6-6 with TRBJ1-1; 8 nucleotides align to TRBD1. The CDR3 bases are TGTGCCAGCAGTTACGGGACAGGGAACACTGAAGCTTTCTTT. The encoded protein is CASSYGTGNTEAFF.